One TCR beta chain is described in this entry. What antigen it recognizes has not been identified. Base qualities are not provided; no much larger clone lies one nucleotide away. Genomic DNA served as template for TCR beta VDJ combination and CDR3 sequence profiling. TCR repertoire sequencing was run on an Illumina HiSeq 2000. The study's own analysis went as follows. TRBV/TRBJ rearrangement plots, CDR3 size and DJ length profiles, and Simpson's diversity index were used to evaluate the repertoires. The immunodominant clone was defined as the most abundant DNA sequence in deep sequencing data. CDR3 amino acid sequences were checked for sharing between subjects and were compared against published repertoires and the VDJdb database. TCRdb's own reprocessing of the public reads used fastp at Q25 and MiXCR and kept productive beta chains. Under each unique CDR3 protein, matching rows form one entry showing the most common genes and DNA. The authors' filters were not applied to this entry. The sample has some 170,000 distinct CDR3 sequences on record, about 45% of them singletons. Of the sample, over 0.95% is held by the ten largest clones.

These data belong to a study of CD8+CD57+ T cells in acquired aplastic anemia listed by TCRdb under 2018. About the study as a whole: On average, sorted CD4+ and CD8+ cells yielded approximately 3 ug of extracted DNA, with a range of about 0.19 to 30 ug. A CD8+CD57+ expansion meant a frequency higher than the mean frequency seen in healthy subjects.

Expansion of CD8+CD57+ cells had been shown by flow cytometry in the patients chosen for sequencing. Every patient had a diagnosis of severe acquired aplastic anemia based on International Study of Aplastic Anemia and Agranulocytosis and Camitta criteria. No patient had received any therapy when blood was sampled. TCR repertoires of sorted CD4+ and CD8+ blood T cells from severe aplastic anemia patients and healthy subjects were deep-sequenced in the study. In the USA, patient enrollment took place under clinicaltrials.gov protocols 00001620, 01623167, 00001397, 00071045, 00081523 and 00961064. Ficoll-Paque density gradient centrifugation was used to isolate peripheral blood mononuclear cells. Before DNA extraction, CD4+ and CD8+ T cells were sorted with FACS or magnetic beads. What the study reported, not specific to this receptor: No significant difference in CD8+ Simpson's diversity was found between patients and healthy controls (P=0.060). Although 25 to 30 CD8+ CDR3 sequences were shared by patients and controls, these sequences appeared highly expressed in patients and within the immunodominant clones of patients.

The TCR originated in a human donor with aplastic anemia. Sequenced input: sorted CD4+, CD8+, or CD8+CD57+ T cells (not recorded which) from PBMCs.

The CDR3 is CASSLGMGTEAFF. The nucleotide sequence reads as follows: TGTGCCAGCAGCTTAGGTATGGGGACTGAAGCTTTCTTT. This sequence uses TRBV11-2 and TRBJ1-1, with no confident D gene call. V was cut back by 1 base and J by 5 bases, leaving a gap of 8 bases between them. The CDR3 sequence holds 13 residues, the cysteine and phenylalanine included. The CDR3 DNA has 39 bases and is translated from base 1. The germline V gene yields SGHAT for CDR1 and FQNNGV for CDR2.